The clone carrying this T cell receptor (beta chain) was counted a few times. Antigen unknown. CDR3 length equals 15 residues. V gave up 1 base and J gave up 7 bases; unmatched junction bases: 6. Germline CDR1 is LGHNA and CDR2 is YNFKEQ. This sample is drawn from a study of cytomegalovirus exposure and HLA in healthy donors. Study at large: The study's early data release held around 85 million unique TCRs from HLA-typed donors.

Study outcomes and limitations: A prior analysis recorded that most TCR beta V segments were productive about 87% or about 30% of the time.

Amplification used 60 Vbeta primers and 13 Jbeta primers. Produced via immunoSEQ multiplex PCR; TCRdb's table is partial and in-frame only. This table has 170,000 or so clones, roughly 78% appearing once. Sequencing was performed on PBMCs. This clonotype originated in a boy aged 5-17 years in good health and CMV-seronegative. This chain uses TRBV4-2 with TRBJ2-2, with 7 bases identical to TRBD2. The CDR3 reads CASSQVGLAVGELFF. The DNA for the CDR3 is TGTGCCAGCAGCCAAGTCGGGCTAGCGGTCGGGGAGCTGTTTTTT.